This T cell receptor (beta chain) was recorded in a study of blood T cell repertoires in COVID-19. The method was immunoSEQ multiplex PCR; TCRdb's version includes in-frame clones alone and lacks a portion of them. The data show about 320,000 clones, about 87% seen once. CDR3 length equals 15 residues. Germline CDR1 MNHEY, CDR2 SVGAGI. The V segment lost 0 bases and the J segment 7 bases; nucleotides outside the gene matches: 3. It was during active infection that Seattle patients were enrolled and then longitudinally followed. Input material: peripheral blood. This chain joins TRBV6-5 and TRBJ2-2, with 9 nucleotides matching TRBD1. This clonotype was sampled from a woman in her 30s with COVID-19, enrolled during active disease. The CDR3 here is CASSYSNRGRGELFF. The CDR3 DNA follows: TGTGCCAGCAGTTACTCTAACAGGGGGCGCGGGGAGCTGTTTTTT.